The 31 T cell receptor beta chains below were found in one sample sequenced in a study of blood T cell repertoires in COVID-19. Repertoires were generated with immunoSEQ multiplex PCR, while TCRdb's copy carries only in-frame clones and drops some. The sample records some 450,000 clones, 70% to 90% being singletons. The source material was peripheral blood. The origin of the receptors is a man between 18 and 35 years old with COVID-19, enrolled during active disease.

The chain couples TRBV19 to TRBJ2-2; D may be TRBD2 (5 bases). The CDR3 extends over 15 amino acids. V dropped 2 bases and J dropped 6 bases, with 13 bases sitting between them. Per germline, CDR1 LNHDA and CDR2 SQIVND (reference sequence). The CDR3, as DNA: TGTGCCAGTAGTATACAGGTTGGGAGCGCCGGGGAGCTGTTTTTT. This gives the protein CASSIQVGSAGELFF.

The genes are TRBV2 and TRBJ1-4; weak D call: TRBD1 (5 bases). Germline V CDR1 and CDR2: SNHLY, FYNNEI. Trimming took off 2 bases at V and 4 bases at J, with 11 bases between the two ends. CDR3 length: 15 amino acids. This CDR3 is CASSEQVGHNEKLFF. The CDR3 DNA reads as TGTGCCAGCAGTGAACAAGTGGGGCATAATGAAAAACTGTTTTTT.

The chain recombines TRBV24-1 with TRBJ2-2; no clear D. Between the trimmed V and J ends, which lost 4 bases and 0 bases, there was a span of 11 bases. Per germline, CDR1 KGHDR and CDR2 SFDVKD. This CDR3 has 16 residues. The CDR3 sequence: CATSDPDIANTGELFF. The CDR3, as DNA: TGTGCCACCAGTGACCCTGACATCGCGAACACCGGGGAGCTGTTTTTT.

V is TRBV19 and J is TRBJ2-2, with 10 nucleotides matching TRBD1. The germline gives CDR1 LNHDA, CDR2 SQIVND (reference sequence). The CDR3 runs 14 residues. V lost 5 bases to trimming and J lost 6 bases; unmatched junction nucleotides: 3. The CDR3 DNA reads TGTGCCAGTAGTTGGACAGGGGGAGCCGGGGAGCTGTTTTTT. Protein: CASSWTGGAGELFF.

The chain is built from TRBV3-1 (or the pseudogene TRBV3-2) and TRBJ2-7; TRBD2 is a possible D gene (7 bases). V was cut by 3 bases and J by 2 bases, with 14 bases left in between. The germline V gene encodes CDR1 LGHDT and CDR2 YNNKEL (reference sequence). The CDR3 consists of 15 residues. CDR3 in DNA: TGTGCCAGCAGCCAGAGGGGAGGGGGAACCTACGAGCAGTACTTC. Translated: CASSQRGGGTYEQYF.

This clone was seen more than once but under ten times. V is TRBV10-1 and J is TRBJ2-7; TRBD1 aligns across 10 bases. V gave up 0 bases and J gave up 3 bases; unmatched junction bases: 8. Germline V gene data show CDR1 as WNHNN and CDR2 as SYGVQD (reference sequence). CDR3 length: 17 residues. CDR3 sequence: CASSESVGTGVYYEQYF. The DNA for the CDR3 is TGCGCCAGCAGTGAGTCCGTCGGGACAGGGGTATACTACGAGCAGTACTTC.

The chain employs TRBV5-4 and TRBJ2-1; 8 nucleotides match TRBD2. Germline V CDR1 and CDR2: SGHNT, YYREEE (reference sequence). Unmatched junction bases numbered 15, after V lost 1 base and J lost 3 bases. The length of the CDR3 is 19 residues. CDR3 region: CASSLKEGLAGLRYNEQFF. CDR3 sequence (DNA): TGTGCCAGCAGCTTGAAGGAGGGGCTAGCGGGTTTGCGCTACAATGAGCAGTTCTTC.

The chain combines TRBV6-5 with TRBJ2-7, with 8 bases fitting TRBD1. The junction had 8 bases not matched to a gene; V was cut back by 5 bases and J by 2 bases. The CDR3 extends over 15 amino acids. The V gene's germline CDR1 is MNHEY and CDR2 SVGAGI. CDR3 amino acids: CASSPRDRLTYEQYF. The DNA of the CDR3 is TGTGCCAGCAGTCCACGGGACAGGTTGACCTACGAGCAGTACTTC.

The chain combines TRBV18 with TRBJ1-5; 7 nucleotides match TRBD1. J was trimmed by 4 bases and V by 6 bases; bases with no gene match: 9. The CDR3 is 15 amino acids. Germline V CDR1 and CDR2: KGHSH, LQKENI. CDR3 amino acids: CASSRGQDFNQPQHF. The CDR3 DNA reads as TGTGCCAGCTCGAGAGGACAGGACTTTAATCAGCCCCAGCATTTT.

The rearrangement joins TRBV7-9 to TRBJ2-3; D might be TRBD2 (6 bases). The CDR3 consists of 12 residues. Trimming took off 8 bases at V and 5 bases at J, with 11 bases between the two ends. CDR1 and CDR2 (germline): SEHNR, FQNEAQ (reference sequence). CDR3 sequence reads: CASGGSKDTQYF. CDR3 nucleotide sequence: TGTGCCAGCGGGGGGAGTAAAGATACGCAGTATTTT.

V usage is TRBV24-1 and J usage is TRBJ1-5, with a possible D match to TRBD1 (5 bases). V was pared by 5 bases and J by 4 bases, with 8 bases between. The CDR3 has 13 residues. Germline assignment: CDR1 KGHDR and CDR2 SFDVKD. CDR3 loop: CATSGQPNQPQHF. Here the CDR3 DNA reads TGTGCCACCAGTGGACAGCCTAATCAGCCCCAGCATTTT.

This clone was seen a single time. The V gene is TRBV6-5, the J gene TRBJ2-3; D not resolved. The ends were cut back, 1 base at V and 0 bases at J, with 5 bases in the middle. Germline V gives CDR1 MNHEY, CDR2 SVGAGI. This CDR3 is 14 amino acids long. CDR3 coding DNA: TGTGCCAGCAGTTACTTCCTGAGCACAGATACGCAGTATTTT. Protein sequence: CASSYFLSTDTQYF.

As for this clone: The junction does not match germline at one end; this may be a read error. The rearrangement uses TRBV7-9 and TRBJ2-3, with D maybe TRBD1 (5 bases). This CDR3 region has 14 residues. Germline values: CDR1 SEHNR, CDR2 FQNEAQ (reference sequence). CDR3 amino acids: CASSLGQAQNTQYF. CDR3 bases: TGTGCCAGCAGCTTGGGGCAGGCACAAAATACGCAATATTTT.

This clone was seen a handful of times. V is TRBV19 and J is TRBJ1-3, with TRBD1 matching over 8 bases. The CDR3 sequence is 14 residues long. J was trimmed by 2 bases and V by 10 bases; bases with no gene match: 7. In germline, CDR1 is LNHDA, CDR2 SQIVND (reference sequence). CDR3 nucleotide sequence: TGTGCCACCAACGACAGGGGAACTGGAAACACCATATATTTT. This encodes CATNDRGTGNTIYF. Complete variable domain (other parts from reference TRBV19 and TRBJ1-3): DGGITQSPKYLFRKEGQNVTLSCEQNLNHDAMYWYRQDPGQGLRLIYYSQIVNDFQKGDIAEGYSVSREKKESFPLTVTSAQKNPTAFYLCATNDRGTGNTIYFGEGSWLTVV.

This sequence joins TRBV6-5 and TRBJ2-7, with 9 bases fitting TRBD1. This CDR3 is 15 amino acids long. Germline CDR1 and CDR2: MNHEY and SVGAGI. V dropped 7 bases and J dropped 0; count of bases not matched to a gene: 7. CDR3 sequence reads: CASNPTGGNSYEQYF. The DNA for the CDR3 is TGTGCCAGCAACCCGACAGGGGGGAACTCCTACGAGCAGTACTTC.

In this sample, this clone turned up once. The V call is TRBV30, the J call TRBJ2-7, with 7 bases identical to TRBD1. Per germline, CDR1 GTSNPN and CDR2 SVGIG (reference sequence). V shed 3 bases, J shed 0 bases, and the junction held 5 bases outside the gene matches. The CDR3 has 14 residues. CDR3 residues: CAWSRGQSSYEQYF. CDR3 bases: TGTGCCTGGAGCCGGGGACAGAGCTCCTACGAGCAGTACTTC.

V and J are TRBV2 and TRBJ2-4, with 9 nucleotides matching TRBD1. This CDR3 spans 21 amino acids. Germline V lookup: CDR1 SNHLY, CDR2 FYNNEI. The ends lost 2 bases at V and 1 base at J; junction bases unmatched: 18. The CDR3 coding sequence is TGTGCCAGCAGTGAAAGGGGTGTGGGACAGGGCCGAGTTGGGGCCAAAAACATTCAGTACTTC. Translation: CASSERGVGQGRVGAKNIQYF.

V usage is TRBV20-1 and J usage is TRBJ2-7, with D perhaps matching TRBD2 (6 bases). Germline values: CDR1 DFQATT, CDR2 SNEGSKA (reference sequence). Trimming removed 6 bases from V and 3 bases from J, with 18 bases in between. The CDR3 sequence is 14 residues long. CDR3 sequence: CSASVIAVHYEQYF. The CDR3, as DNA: TGCAGTGCCAGTGTTATAGCGGTACACTACGAGCAGTACTTC.

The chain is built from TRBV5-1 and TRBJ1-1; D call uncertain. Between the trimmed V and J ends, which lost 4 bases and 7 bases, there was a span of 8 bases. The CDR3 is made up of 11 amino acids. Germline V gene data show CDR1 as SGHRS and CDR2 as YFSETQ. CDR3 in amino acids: CASSTGGEAFF. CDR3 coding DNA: TGCGCCAGCAGCACCGGAGGTGAAGCTTTCTTT. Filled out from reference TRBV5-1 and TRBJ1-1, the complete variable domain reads KAGVTQTPRYLIKTRGQQVTLSCSPISGHRSVSWYQQTPGQGLQFLFEYFSETQRNKGNFPGRFSGRQFSNSRSEMNVSTLELGDSALYLCASSTGGEAFFGQGTRLTVV.

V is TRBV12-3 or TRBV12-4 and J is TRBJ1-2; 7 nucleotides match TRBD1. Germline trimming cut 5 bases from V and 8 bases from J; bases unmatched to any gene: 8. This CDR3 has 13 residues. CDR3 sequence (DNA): TGTGCCAGCAGTACAGACAGGGCTGGCGGCTACACCTTC. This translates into CASSTDRAGGYTF.

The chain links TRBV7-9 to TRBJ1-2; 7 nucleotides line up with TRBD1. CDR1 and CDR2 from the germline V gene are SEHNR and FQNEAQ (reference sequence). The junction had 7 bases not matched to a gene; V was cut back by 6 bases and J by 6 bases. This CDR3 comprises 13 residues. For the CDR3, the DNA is TGTGCCAGCAGTAGGGACAGCAATAATGGCTACACCTTC. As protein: CASSRDSNNGYTF.

The CDR3 here is CSAEQGGEQYF. CDR3 coding DNA: TGCAGTGCGGAACAGGGGGGCGAGCAGTACTTC. The chain carries TRBV20-1 and TRBJ2-7, with TRBD1 matching 8 bases. V shed 6 bases, J shed 6 bases, and the junction held 4 bases outside the gene matches. This CDR3 is 11 amino acids long. CDR1 DFQATT and CDR2 SNEGSKA come from the germline V gene (reference sequence).

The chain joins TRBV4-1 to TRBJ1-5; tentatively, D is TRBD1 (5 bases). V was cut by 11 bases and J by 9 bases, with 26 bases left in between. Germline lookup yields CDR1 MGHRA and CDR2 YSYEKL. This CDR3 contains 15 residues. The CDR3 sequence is CARTASGVALWPQHF. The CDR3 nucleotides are TGCGCCCGGACTGCTTCGGGGGTGGCGCTCTGGCCCCAGCATTTT.

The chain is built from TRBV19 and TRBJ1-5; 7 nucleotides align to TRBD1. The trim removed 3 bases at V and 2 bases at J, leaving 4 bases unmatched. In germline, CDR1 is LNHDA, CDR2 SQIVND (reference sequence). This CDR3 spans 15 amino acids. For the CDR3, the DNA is TGTGCCAGTAGTATTATCACAGGGGGCAATCAGCCCCAGCATTTT. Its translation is CASSIITGGNQPQHF.

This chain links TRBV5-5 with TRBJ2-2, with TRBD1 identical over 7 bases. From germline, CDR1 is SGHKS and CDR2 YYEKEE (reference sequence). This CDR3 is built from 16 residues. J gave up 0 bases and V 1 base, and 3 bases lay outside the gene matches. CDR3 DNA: TGTGCCAGCAGCTTGCGAGGGGGCGCGAACACCGGGGAGCTGTTTTTT. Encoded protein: CASSLRGGANTGELFF.

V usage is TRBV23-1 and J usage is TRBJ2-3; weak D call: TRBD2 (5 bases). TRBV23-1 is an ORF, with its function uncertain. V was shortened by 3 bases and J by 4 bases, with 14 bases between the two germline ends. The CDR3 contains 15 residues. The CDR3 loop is CASSQDGVSADTQYF. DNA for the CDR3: TGCGCCAGCAGTCAGGACGGGGTAAGCGCAGATACGCAGTATTTT.

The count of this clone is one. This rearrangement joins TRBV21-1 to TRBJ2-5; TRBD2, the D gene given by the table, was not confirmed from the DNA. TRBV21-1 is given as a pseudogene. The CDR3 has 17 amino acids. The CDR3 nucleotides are TGTGCCAGCAGCAAAGTTGTGCGGGAGCACACAAAAGAGACCCAGTACTTC. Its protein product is CASSKVVREHTKETQYF.

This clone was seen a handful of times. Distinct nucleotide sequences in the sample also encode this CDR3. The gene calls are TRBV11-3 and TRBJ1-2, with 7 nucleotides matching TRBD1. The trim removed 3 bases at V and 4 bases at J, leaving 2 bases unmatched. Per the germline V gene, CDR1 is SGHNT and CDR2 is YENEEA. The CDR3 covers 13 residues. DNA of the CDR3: TGTGCCAGCAGCTTCCCAGGGGGCTATGGCTACACCTTC. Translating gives CASSFPGGYGYTF.

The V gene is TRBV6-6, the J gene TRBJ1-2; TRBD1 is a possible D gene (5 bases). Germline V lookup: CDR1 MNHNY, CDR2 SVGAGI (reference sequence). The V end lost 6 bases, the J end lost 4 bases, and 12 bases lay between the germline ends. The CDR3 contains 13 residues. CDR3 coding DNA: TGTGCCAGCAGCCTCACAGGTTTCTATGGCTACACCTTC. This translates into CASSLTGFYGYTF.

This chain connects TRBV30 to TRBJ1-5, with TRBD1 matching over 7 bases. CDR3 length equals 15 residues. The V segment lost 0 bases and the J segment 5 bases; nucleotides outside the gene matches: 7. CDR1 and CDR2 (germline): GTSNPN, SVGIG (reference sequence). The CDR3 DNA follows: TGTGCCTGGAGTGTACCGCAGGGGGTCTATCAGCCCCAGCATTTT. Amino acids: CAWSVPQGVYQPQHF.

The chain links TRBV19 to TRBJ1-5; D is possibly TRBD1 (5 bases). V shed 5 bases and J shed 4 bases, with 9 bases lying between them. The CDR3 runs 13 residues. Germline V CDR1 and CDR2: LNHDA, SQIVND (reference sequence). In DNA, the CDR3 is TGTGCCAGTAGTGTGGACATGAATCAGCCCCAGCATTTT. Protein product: CASSVDMNQPQHF.